This T cell receptor (beta chain) was retrieved from a study of blood T cell repertoires in COVID-19. Participants spanned ages roughly 18 to 90 years and resided in 20 to 25 US areas. Assignment of participants to cohorts was predicated upon participant-reported clinical history. In the authors' methods: Reference gene primers were amplified, and this amplification served to estimate nucleated cell counts. Generated by immunoSEQ multiplex PCR, the TCRdb table keeps only in-frame clones and is missing some. The DNA was the basis for D and trimming; V, J and clone size are from that table. In the table there are about 180,000 clones, roughly 87% of which are singletons. The CDR3 contains 16 residues. Germline CDR1 and CDR2: SGHTA and FQGNSA. Trimming took off 1 base at V and 0 bases at J, with 10 bases between the two ends.

The rearrangement uses TRBV7-2 and TRBJ1-5; no firm D call. This sequence originates from a human donor with acute COVID-19. The donor label of this sample is uncertain. Sequences were obtained from PBMCs or T cells enriched from blood (not recorded which). The CDR3 DNA follows: TGTGCCAGCAGCTTAGTAGCGGACCTTAGCAATCAGCCCCAGCATTTT. Residues: CASSLVADLSNQPQHF.